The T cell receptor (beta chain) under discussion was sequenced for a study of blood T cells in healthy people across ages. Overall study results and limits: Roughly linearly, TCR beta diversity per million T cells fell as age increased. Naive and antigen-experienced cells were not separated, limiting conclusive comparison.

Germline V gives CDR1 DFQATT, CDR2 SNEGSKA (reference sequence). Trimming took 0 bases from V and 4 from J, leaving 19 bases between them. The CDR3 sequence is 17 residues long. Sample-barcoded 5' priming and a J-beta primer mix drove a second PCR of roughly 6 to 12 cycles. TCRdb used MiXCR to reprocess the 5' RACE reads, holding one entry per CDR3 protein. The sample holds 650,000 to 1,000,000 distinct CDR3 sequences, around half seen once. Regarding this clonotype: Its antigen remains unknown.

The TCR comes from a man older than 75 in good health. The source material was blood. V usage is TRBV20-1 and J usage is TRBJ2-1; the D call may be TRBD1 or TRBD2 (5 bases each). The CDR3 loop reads CSARENRGTLNYNEQFF. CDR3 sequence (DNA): TGCAGTGCTAGAGAGAATAGAGGGACCCTCAATTACAATGAGCAGTTCTTC.